This is a list of T cell receptor beta chains from one sample in a study of T-cell memory formation after mild COVID-19. TCRdb redid the calling of the 5' RACE reads with MiXCR, one entry per CDR3 protein. In the table there are 350,000 to 500,000 distinct CDR3 sequences, roughly 17% of which are singletons. The sample was PBMCs or a T cell subset sorted from them (not recorded which). The source is a young man who had mild COVID-19 (a few samples of this study predate the infection). Cell type and time point are not known. CDR3s include the opening cysteine and the closing phenylalanine or tryptophan. Each record gives: J gene, D gene, V gene, clone size, CDR3 DNA, CDR3 protein. The D gene is left open where the match is weak. Clone size is shown for a subset of rows, as once, few, many or a class of expanded clone.

TRBJ2-1	NA	TRBV18	few	TGTGCCAGCTCATCTAGACTAGACAATGAGCAGTTCTTC	CASSSRLDNEQFF
TRBJ2-2	TRBD2	TRBV6-2/TRBV6-3	NA	TGTGCCAGCAGTTCCGCGGGGGGCCGAGACACCGGGGAGCTGTTTTTT	CASSSAGGRDTGELFF
TRBJ2-1	NA	TRBV6-5	NA	TGTGCCAGCAGGACCGGGACCCAACCCTACAATGAGCAGTTCTTC	CASRTGTQPYNEQFF
TRBJ1-1	NA	TRBV29-1	NA	TGCAGCGTTCCCCCGGGGGGGAACACTGAAGCTTTCTTT	CSVPPGGNTEAFF
TRBJ2-2	TRBD1	TRBV4-3	NA	TGCGCCAGCAGCCAAGAGAGACGGACAGGGGGTGTCGGGGAGCTGTTTTTT	CASSQERRTGGVGELFF
TRBJ2-1	TRBD1	TRBV4-2	NA	TGTGCCAGCAGCCAGGGACAGGCCGATGAGCAGTTCTTC	CASSQGQADEQFF
TRBJ1-2	NA	TRBV6-2/TRBV6-3	few	TGTGCCAGCAGTTACGTGGACCGGAGTGGGGGCTACACCTTC	CASSYVDRSGGYTF
TRBJ1-1	NA	TRBV12-3/TRBV12-4	NA	TGTGCCAGCAGGGCGTCGACAGGGAACACTGAAGCTTTCTTT	CASRASTGNTEAFF
TRBJ2-5	NA	TRBV5-4	many	TGTGCCAGCAGCTTTGGTGGGGAAGAGACCCAGTACTTC	CASSFGGEETQYF
TRBJ1-1	TRBD1	TRBV19	NA	TGTGCCAGTAGTGTCGAGGGGACAGCTGAAGCTTTCTTT	CASSVEGTAEAFF
TRBJ2-5	NA	TRBV6-1	NA	TGTGCCAGCAGCGCGACCCACGGAGCCCCAGGAGAGACCCAGTACTTC	CASSATHGAPGETQYF
TRBJ2-5	TRBD1	TRBV6-5	few	TGTGCCAGCAGTAAGGGACAGGGGCTTCGGGAGACCCAGTACTTC	CASSKGQGLRETQYF
TRBJ2-7	TRBD2	TRBV5-1	few	TGCGCCAGCAGCTTGGGGACTAGTTTTCGCGAGCAGTACTTC	CASSLGTSFREQYF
TRBJ1-1	TRBD1	TRBV10-3	NA	TGTGCCATCAGGGTAGGGACAGGGGACACTGAAGCTTTCTTT	CAIRVGTGDTEAFF
TRBJ2-5	TRBD2	TRBV3-1	few	TGTGCCAGCAAATGGACTAGCGGGGGGGCCGTAGAGACCCAGTACTTC	CASKWTSGGAVETQYF
TRBJ1-4	NA	TRBV5-1	NA	TGCGCCAGCAGACCCACAGGGATTATTGGATATAATGAAAAACTGTTTTTT	CASRPTGIIGYNEKLFF